This T cell receptor beta chain was recorded in a study of T cells after yellow fever vaccination. Study summary: Any fraction with a low cell number was prepared using SMART-Seq v4 Ultra Low Input.

Germline V CDR1 and CDR2: SGHVS, FQNEAQ. After removal of 4 bases from V and 2 bases from J, the junction contained 17 bases not matched to a gene. CDR3 length: 20 amino acids. Study-wide results and caveats: Post-booster repertoires again held most primary-vaccination clones (about 96% CD4, over 80% CD8). Of the clonotypes, a small share occurred in both CD4 and CD8 compartments.

The sample holds a few counts of this clonotype. Its antigen remains unknown. Each CDR3 protein gets one entry after TCRdb re-called the 5' RACE reads with MiXCR. The data contain hundreds of thousands of distinct CDR3 sequences, approximately 12% of them singletons. This sequence originates from a man aged 25-40 years who received the YFV17D yellow fever vaccine. Sequenced here: PBMCs, sampled on the day of the yellow fever booster vaccination. V and J are TRBV7-8 and TRBJ2-3; TRBD2 matches 11 bases. The CDR3 DNA reads as TGTGCCAGCAGCTCCTTGGGGGGTAGCGGGAGGGCCGTTACCACAGATACGCAGTATTTT. It is translated as CASSSLGGSGRAVTTDTQYF.